This entry features one TCR beta chain sequence. Its specificity is not known. The data originate from a study of a mutant IDH1 vaccine in newly diagnosed glioma. Looking at the study overall: Vaccine administration was initiated 4-6 weeks following radiotherapy alone, or with temozolomide cycles. Patients arrived already treated with radiotherapy, temozolomide, or both, most having had both. Broader study findings: Induction of immune responses by the vaccine occurred in roughly 93% of patients.

Sequencing used immunoSEQ multiplex PCR; TCRdb keeps in-frame clones, though not all of them. The sample lists some 66,000 clones; around four fifths were seen once. The CDR3 contains 16 residues. V was trimmed by 3 bases and J by 6 bases, leaving 15 bases between them. Germline loops: CDR1 KGHSH, CDR2 LQKENI. Specified time point: week 35, safety follow-up. Doses of 300 ug of mutant IDH1 20-mer peptide were given with topical imiquimod. Patients had eight vaccinations, in weeks 1, 3, 5, 7, 11, 15, 19 and 23. The clonotype originates from a man aged 25-40 years with glioma. The sample here was PBMCs, taken from a glioma patient whose treatment included an IDH1 peptide vaccine. The chain couples TRBV18 to TRBJ1-6; no clear D. The CDR3 DNA sequence: TGTGCCAGCTCACCCCTCGAGGGCGCTGGTAATTCACCCCTCCACTTT. Its translation: CASSPLEGAGNSPLHF.